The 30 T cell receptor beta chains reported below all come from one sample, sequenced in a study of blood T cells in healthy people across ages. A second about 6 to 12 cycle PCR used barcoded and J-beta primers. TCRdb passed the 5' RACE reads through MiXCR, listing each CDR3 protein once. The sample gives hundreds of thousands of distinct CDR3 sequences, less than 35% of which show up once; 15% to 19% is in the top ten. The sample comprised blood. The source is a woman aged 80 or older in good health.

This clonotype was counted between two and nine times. CDR3 loop: CASSELGTGVYSNQPQHF. CDR3 in DNA: TGTGCCAGCAGTGAACTCGGGACAGGGGTTTATAGCAATCAGCCCCAGCATTTT. The rearrangement uses TRBV2 and TRBJ1-5; 10 nucleotides match TRBD1. Germline assignment: CDR1 SNHLY and CDR2 FYNNEI. There are 18 residues in the CDR3. With V trimmed by 2 bases and J by 0 bases, 7 bases remained unmatched. The full variable domain, rest sourced from reference TRBV2 and TRBJ1-5, is EPEVTQTPSHQVTQMGQEVILRCVPISNHLYFYWYRQILGQKVEFLVSFYNNEISEKSEIFDDQFSVERPDGSNFTLKIRSTKLEDSAMYFCASSELGTGVYSNQPQHFGDGTRLSIL.

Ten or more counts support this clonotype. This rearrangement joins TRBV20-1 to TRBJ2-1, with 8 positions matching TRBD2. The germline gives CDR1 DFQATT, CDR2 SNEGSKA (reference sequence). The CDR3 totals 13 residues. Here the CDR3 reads CGGAERGSGEQFF. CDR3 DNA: TGCGGAGGCGCCGAGCGGGGGTCGGGTGAGCAGTTCTTC.

CDR3 bases: TGCAGTGCCAGCAAGTCTAGCGGGGGGGGAACAAACAATGAGCAGTACTTC. Its translation is CSASKSSGGGTNNEQYF. This chain connects TRBV20-1 to TRBJ2-5, with 12 positions matching TRBD2. Germline loops: CDR1 DFQATT, CDR2 SNEGSKA (reference sequence). The CDR3 is 17 residues long. Trimming at V came to 6 bases and at J to 11 bases, leaving 22 bases not matched to a gene.

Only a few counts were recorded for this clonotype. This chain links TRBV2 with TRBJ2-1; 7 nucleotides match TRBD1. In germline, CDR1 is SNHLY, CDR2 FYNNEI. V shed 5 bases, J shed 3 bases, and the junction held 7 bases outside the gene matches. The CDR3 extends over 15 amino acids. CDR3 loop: CASSKDRALYNEQFF. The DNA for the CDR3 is TGTGCCAGCAGTAAAGACAGGGCCCTCTACAATGAGCAGTTCTTC.

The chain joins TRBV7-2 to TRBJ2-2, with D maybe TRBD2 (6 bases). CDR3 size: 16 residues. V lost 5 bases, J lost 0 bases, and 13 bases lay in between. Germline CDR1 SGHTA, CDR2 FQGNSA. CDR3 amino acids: CASSIRGSSNTGELFF. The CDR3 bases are TGTGCCAGCAGCATACGGGGGTCATCGAACACCGGGGAGCTGTTTTTT. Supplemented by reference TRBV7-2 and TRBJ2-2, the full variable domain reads GAGVSQSPSNKVTEKGKDVELRCDPISGHTALYWYRQSLGQGLEFLIYFQGNSAPDKSGLPSDRFSAERTGGSVSTLTIQRTQQEDSAVYLCASSIRGSSNTGELFFGEGSRLTVL.

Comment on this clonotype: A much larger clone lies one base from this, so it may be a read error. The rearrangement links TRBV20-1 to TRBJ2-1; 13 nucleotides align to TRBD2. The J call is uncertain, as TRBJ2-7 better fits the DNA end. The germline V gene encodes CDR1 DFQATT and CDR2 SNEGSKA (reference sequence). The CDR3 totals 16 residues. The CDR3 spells CSATRLAGGSYNEQYF. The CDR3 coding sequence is TGCAGTGCCACACGACTAGCGGGGGGTTCCTACAATGAGCAGTACTTC.

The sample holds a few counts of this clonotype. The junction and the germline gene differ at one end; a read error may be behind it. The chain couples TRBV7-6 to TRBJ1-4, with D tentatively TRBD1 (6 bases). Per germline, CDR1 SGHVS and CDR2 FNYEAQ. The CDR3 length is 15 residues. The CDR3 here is CASSLEGGRDEKLFF. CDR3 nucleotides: TGTGCCAGCAGCTTAGAGGGGGGGCGCGATGAGAAACTGTTTTTT. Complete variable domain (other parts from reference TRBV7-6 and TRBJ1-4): GAGVSQSPRYKVTKRGQDVALRCDPISGHVSLYWYRQALGQGPEFLTYFNYEAQQDKSGLPNDRFSAERPEGSISTLTIQRTEQRDSAMYRCASSLEGGRDEKLFFGSGTQLSVL.

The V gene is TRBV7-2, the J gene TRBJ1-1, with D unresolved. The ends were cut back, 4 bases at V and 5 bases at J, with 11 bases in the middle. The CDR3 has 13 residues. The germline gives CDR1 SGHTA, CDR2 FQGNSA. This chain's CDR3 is CASSSPVLTEAFF. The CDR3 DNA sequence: TGTGCCAGCAGCTCCCCAGTTCTGACTGAAGCTTTCTTT.

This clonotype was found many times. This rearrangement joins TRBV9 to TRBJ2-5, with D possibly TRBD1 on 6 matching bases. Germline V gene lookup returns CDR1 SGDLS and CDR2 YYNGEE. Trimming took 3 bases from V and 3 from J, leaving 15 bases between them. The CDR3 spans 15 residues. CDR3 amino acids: CASSARDNQEETQYF. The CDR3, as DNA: TGTGCCAGCAGCGCCCGGGACAACCAAGAAGAGACCCAGTACTTC.

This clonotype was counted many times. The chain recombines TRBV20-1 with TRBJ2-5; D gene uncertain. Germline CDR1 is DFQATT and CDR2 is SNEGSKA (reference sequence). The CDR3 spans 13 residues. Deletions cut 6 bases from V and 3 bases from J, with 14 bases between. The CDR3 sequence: CSAIDGVEETQYF. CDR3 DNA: TGCAGTGCAATAGATGGGGTAGAAGAGACCCAGTACTTC.

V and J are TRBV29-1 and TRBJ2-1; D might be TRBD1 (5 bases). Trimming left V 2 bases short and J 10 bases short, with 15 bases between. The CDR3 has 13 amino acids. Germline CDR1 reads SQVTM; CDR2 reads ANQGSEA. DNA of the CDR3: TGCAGCGTTGAACATTTCACAGGCGCGGAGCAGTTCTTC. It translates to CSVEHFTGAEQFF.

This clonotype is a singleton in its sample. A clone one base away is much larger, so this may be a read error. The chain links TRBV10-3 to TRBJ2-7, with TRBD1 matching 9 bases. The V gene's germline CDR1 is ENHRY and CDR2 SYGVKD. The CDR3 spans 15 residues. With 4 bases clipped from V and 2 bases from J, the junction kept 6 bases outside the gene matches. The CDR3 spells CAISGRDRATYEQYF. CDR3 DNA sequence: TGTGCCATCAGTGGCCGGGACAGGGCTACCTACGAGCAGTACTTC.

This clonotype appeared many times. CDR3: CASSSLAGSETQYF. As DNA, the CDR3 is TGTGCCAGCAGCTCCCTAGCGGGGTCAGAGACCCAGTACTTC. This chain links TRBV7-2 with TRBJ2-5, with 9 bases aligning to TRBD2. Trimming took 4 bases from V and 4 from J; bases not matched to a gene: 4. The CDR3 sequence is 14 residues long. Germline CDR1 is SGHTA and CDR2 is FQGNSA.

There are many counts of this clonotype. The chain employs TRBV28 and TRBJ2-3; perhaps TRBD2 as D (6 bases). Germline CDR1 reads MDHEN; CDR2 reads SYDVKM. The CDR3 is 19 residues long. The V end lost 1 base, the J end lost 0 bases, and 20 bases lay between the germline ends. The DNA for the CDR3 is TGTGCCAGCAGTTTATTCCCCCTCCGGGGTAGCGGAAGCACAGATACGCAGTATTTT. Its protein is CASSLFPLRGSGSTDTQYF.

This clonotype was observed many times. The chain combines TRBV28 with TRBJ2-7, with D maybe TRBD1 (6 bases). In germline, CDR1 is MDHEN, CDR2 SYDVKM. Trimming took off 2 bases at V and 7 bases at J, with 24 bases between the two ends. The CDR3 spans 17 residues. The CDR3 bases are TGTGCCAGCAGTTTACGGTTGGGTACAGGGTCCTACGAGGAGCAGTACTTC. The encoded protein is CASSLRLGTGSYEEQYF.

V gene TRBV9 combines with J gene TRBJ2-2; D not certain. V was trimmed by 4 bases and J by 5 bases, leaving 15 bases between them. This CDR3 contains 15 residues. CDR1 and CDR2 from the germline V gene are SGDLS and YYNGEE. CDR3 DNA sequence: TGTGCCAGCAGCCCCCATTACAGCCTAACCGGGGAGCTGTTTTTT. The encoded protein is CASSPHYSLTGELFF.

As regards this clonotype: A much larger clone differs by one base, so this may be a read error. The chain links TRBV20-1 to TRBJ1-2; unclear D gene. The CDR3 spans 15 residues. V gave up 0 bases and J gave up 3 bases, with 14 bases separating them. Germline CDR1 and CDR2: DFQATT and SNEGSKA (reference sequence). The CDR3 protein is CSARDLGRGDYGYTF. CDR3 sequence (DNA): TGCAGTGCTAGAGATCTAGGACGGGGTGACTATGGCTACACCTTC.

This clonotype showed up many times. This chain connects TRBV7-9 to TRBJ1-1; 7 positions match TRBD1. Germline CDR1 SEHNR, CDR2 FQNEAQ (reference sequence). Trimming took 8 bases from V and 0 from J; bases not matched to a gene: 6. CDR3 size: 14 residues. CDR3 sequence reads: CASERDRVNTEAFF. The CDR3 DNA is TGTGCCAGCGAAAGAGACAGGGTGAACACTGAAGCTTTCTTT.

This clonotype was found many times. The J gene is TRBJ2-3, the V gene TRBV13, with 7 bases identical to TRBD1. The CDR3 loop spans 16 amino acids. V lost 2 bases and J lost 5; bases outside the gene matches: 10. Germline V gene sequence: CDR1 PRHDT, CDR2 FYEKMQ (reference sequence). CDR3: CASSLKTGARGDTQYF. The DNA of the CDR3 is TGTGCCAGCAGCTTAAAAACAGGGGCTCGGGGAGATACGCAGTATTTT.

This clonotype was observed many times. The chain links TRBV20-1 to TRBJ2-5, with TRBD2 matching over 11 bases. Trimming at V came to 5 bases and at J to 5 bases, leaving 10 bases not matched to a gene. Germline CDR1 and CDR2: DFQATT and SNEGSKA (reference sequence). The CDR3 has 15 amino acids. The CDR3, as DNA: TGCAGTGCTCGAAACCTAGCGGGGGGTTTTGAGACCCAGTACTTC. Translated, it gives CSARNLAGGFETQYF.

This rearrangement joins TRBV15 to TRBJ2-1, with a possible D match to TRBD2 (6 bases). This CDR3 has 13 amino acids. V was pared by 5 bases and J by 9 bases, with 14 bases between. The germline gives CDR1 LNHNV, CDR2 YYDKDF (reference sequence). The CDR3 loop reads CATSDQGGGEQFF. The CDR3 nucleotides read TGTGCCACCAGCGATCAGGGAGGCGGTGAGCAGTTCTTC.

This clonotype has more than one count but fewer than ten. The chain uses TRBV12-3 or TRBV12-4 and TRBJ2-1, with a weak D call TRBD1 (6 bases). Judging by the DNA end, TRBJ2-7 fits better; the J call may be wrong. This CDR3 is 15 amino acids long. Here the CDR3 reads CASRKTGSSYNEQYF. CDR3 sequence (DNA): TGTGCCAGCAGAAAAACAGGGAGCTCCTACAATGAGCAGTACTTC.

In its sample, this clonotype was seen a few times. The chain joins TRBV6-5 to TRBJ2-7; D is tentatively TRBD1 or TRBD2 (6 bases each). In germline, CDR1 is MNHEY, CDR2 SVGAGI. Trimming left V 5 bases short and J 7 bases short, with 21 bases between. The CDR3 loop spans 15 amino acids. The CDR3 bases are TGTGCCAGCAGTAGGAGGGGGGTCGGGAACAATGAGCAGTACTTC. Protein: CASSRRGVGNNEQYF.

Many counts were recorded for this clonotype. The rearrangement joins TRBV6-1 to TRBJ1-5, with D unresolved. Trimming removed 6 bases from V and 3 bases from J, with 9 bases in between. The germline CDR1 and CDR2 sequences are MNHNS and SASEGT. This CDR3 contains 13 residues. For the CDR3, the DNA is TGTGCCAGCAGGGAGGGAAACAATCAGCCCCAGCATTTT. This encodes CASREGNNQPQHF.

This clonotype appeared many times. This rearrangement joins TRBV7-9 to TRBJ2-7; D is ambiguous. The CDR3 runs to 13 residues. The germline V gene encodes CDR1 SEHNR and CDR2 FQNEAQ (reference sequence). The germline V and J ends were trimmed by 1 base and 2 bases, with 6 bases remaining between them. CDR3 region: CASSLVNAYEQYF. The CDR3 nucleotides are TGTGCCAGCAGCTTAGTTAACGCCTACGAGCAGTACTTC.

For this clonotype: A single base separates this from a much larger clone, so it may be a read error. The CDR3 nucleotides are TGTGCCAGCAGCGGCGGGACCTACGAGCAGTTCTTC. Translation: CASSGGTYEQFF. The rearrangement joins TRBV5-6 to TRBJ2-1, with D maybe TRBD2 (6 bases). V was shortened by 4 bases and J by 10 bases, with 12 bases between the two germline ends. This CDR3 is built from 12 residues. Germline CDR1 is SGHDT and CDR2 is YYEEEE.

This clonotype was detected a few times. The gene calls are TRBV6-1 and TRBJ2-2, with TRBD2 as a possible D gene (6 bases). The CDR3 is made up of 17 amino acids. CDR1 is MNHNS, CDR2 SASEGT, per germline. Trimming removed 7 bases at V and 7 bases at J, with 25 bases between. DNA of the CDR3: TGTGCCAGCAATGGGGCCAAGCGTGGAGGGGAGATCGGGGAGCTGTTTTTT. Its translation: CASNGAKRGGEIGELFF.

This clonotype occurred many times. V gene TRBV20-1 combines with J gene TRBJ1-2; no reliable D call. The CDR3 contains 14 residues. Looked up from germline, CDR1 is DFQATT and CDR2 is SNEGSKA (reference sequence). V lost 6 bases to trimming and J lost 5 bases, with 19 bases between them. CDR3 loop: CSAPVVTRPYGYTF. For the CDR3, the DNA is TGCAGTGCCCCGGTAGTGACCAGGCCTTATGGCTACACCTTC.

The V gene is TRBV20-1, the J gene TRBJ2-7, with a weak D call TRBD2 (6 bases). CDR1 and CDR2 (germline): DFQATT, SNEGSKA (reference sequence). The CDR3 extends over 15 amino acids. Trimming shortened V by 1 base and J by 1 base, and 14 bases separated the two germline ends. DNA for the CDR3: TGCAGTGCTAGAGGGGCATCGGGGGATTCCTACGAGCAGTACTTC. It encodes CSARGASGDSYEQYF.

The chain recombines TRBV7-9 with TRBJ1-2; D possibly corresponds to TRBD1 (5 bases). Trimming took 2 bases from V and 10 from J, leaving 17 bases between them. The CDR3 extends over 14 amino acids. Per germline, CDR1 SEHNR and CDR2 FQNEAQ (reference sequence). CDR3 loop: CASSLQGTARDYTF. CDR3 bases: TGTGCCAGCAGCTTACAGGGAACCGCTAGGGACTACACCTTC. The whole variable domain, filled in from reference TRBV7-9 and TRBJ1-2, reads DTGVSQNPRHKITKRGQNVTFRCDPISEHNRLYWYRQTLGQGPEFLTYFQNEAQLEKSRLLSDRFSAERPKGSFSTLEIQRTEQGDSAMYLCASSLQGTARDYTFGSGTRLTVV.